One T cell receptor beta chain is described in this entry. Its antigen is still unknown. This sample was taken from a study of T cell responses to AZD1222 COVID-19 vaccine. Study at large: Second-dose intervals near 4 or 12 weeks were combined.

The J segment lost 7 bases and the V segment lost 6 bases, leaving 8 bases of the junction unmatched. In germline, CDR1 is MNHEY, CDR2 SVGEGT. CDR3 length: 13 residues. TCRdb's copy holds only in-frame clones and misses some; the assay was immunoSEQ multiplex PCR. The table records about 78,000 clones, around four fifths of them present only once. Study-level points and caveats: In the spike-specific TCR repertoire, nearly half reportedly target unmutated variant regions. With two AZD1222 doses given, Spike-specific TCR breadth and depth both rose.

This sample comprised peripheral blood, obtained on day 0 of AZD1222 vaccination. This sequence originates from an adult in good health. The V and J genes are TRBV6-2 or TRBV6-3 and TRBJ1-2, with TRBD1 identical over 7 bases. In DNA, the CDR3 is TGTGCCAGCAGCCGCGACAGGGATCGTGGCTACACCTTC. Amino acid sequence: CASSRDRDRGYTF.